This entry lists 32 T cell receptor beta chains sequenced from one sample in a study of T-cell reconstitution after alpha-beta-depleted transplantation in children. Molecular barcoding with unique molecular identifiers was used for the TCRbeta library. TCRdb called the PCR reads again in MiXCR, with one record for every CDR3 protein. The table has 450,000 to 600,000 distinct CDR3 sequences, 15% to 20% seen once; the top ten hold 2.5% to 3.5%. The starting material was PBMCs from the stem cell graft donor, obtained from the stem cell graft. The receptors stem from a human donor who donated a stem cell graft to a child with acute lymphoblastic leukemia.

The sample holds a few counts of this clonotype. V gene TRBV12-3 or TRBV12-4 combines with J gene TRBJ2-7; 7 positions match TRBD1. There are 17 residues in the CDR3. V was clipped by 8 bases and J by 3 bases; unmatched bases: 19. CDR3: CASATQDRISLDYEQYF. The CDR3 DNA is TGTGCCAGCGCGACCCAGGACAGGATATCTCTAGACTACGAGCAGTACTTC.

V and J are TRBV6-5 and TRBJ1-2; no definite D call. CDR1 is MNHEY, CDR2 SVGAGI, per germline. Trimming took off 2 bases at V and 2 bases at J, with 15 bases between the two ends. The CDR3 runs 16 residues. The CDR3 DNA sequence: TGTGCCAGCAGTTACCGACCTGAGGACCCGAACTATGGCTACACCTTC. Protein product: CASSYRPEDPNYGYTF.

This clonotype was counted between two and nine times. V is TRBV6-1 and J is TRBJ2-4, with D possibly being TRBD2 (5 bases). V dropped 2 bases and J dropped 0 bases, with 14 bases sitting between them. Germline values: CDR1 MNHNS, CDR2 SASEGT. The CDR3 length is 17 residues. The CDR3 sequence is CASSEPGLNIAKNIQYF. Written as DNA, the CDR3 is TGTGCCAGCAGTGAACCCGGACTGAATATAGCCAAAAACATTCAGTACTTC.

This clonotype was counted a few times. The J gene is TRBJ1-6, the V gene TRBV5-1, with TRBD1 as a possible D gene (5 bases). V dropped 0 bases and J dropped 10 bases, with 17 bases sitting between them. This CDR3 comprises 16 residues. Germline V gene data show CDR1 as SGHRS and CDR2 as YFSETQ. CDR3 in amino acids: CASSLAGDGPQSPLHF. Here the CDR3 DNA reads TGCGCCAGCAGCTTGGCGGGGGACGGGCCACAGTCACCCCTCCACTTT.

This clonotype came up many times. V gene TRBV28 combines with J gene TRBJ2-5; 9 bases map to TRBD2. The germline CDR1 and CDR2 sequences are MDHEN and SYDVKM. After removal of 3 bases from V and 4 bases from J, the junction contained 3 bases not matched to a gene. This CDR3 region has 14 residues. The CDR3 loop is CASSLAGGPETQYF. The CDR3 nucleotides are TGTGCCAGCAGTTTGGCGGGAGGGCCAGAGACCCAGTACTTC.

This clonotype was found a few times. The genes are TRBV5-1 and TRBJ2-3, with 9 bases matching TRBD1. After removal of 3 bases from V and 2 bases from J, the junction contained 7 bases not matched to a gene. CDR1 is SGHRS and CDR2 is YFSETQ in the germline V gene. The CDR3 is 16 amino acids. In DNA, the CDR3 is TGCGCCAGCAGCTGGAGAGGACAGGGGCCCACAGATACGCAGTATTTT. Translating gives CASSWRGQGPTDTQYF.

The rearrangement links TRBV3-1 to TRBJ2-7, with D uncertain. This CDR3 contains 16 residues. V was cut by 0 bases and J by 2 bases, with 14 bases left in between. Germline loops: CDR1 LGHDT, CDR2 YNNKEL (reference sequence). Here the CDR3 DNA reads TGTGCCAGCAGCCAAGATGAAAGGAATCCCACCTACGAGCAGTACTTC. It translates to CASSQDERNPTYEQYF.

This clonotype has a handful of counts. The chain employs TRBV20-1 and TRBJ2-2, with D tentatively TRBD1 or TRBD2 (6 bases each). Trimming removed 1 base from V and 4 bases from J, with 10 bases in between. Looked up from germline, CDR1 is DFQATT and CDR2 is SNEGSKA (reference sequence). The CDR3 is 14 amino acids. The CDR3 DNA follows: TGCAGTGCTAGAGCGGGGGCGGGCACCGGGGAGCTGTTTTTT. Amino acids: CSARAGAGTGELFF.

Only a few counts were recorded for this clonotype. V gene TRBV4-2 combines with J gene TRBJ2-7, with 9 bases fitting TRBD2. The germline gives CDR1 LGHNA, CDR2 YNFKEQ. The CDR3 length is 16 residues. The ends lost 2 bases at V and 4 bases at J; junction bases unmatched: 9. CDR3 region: CASSQPRVAGEYEQYF. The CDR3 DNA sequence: TGTGCCAGCAGCCAACCCCGGGTAGCGGGGGAATACGAGCAGTACTTC.

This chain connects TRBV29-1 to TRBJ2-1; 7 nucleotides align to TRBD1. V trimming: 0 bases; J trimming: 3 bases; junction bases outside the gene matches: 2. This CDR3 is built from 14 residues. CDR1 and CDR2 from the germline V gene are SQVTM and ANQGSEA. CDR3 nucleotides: TGCAGCGTTGAAGATGGGACAGTCTACAATGAGCAGTTCTTC. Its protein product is CSVEDGTVYNEQFF.

This CDR3 is CSASRGDPLLAGTGELFF. CDR3 in DNA: TGCAGTGCTAGTAGAGGGGACCCCTTACTAGCGGGCACCGGGGAGCTGTTTTTT. The chain recombines TRBV20-1 with TRBJ2-2, with 9 bases fitting TRBD2. This CDR3 is 18 amino acids long. Germline loops: CDR1 DFQATT, CDR2 SNEGSKA (reference sequence). Trimming at V came to 3 bases and at J to 4 bases, leaving 15 bases not matched to a gene.

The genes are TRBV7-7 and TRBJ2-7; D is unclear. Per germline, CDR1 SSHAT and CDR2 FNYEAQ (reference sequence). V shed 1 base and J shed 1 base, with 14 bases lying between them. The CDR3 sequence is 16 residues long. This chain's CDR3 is CASSLEKGGQSYEQYF. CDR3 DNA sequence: TGTGCCAGCAGCTTAGAGAAGGGTGGCCAATCCTACGAGCAGTACTTC.

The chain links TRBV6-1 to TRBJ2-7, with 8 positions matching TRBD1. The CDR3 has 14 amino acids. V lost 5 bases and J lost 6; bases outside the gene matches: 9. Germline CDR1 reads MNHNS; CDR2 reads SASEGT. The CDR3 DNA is TGTGCCAGCAGTAAGCAGGGGGCTGGGCGCGAGCAGTACTTC. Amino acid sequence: CASSKQGAGREQYF.

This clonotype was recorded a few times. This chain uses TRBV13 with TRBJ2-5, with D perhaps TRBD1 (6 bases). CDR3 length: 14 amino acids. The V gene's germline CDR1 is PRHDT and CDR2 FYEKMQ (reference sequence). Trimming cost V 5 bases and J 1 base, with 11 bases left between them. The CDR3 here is CASSPRGGQETQYF. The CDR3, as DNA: TGTGCCAGCAGCCCCAGGGGCGGCCAAGAGACCCAGTACTTC.

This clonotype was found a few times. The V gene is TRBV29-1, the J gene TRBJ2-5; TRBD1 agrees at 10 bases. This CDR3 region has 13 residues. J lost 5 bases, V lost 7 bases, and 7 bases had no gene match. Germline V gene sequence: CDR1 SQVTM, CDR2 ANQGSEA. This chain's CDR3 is CSGGQGRWETQYF. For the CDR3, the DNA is TGCAGCGGGGGACAGGGGCGGTGGGAGACCCAGTACTTC.

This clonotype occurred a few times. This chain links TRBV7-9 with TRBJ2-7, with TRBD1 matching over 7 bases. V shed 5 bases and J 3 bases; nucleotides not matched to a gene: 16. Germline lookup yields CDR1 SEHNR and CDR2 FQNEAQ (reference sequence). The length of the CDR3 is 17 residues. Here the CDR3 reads CASSLSPGTATFYEQYF. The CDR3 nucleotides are TGTGCCAGCAGCCTCTCTCCCGGGACAGCTACCTTCTACGAGCAGTACTTC. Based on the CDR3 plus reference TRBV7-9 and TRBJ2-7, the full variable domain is DTGVSQNPRHKITKRGQNVTFRCDPISEHNRLYWYRQTLGQGPEFLTYFQNEAQLEKSRLLSDRFSAERPKGSFSTLEIQRTEQGDSAMYLCASSLSPGTATFYEQYFGPGTRLTVT.

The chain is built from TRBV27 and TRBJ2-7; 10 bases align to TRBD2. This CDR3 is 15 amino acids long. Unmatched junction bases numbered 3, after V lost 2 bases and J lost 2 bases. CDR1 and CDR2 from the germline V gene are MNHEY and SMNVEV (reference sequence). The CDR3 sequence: CASSLLGLAAYEQYF. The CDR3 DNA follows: TGTGCCAGCAGTTTACTAGGACTAGCGGCCTACGAGCAGTACTTC.

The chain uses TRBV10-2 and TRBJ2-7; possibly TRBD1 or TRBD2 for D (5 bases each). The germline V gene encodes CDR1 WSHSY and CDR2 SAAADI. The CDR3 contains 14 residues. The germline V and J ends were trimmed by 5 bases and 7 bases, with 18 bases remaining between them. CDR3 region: CASSPIVGAGEQYF. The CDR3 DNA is TGCGCCAGCAGTCCAATTGTCGGGGCTGGAGAGCAGTACTTC.

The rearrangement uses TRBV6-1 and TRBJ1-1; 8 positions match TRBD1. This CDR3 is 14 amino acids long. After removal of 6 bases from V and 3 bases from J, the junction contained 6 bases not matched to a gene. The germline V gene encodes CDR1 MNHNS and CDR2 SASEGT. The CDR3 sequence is CASSKKQGDTEAFF. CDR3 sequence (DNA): TGTGCCAGCAGCAAAAAACAGGGGGACACTGAAGCTTTCTTT.

Here the CDR3 reads CASSQEDSGNTIYF. The CDR3 region has the DNA TGCGCCAGCAGCCAAGAGGACTCTGGAAACACCATATATTTT. The chain has TRBV4-1 and TRBJ1-3; D is undetermined. CDR3 size: 14 residues. Germline V gives CDR1 MGHRA, CDR2 YSYEKL. The V gene lost 0 bases and the J gene lost 0 bases, with 3 bases spanning the gap.

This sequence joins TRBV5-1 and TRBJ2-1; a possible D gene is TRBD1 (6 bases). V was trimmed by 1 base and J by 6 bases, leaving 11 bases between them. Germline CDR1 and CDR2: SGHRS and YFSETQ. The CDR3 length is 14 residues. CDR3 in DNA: TGCGCCAGCAGCTTGTGGGGGCCCGGCAATGAGCAGTTCTTC. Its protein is CASSLWGPGNEQFF.

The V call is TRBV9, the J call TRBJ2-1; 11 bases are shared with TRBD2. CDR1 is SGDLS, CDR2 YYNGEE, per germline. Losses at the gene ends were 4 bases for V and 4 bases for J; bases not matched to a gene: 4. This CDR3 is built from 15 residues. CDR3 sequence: CASSPGLAEYNEQFF. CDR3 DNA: TGTGCCAGCAGCCCGGGACTAGCGGAGTACAATGAGCAGTTCTTC.

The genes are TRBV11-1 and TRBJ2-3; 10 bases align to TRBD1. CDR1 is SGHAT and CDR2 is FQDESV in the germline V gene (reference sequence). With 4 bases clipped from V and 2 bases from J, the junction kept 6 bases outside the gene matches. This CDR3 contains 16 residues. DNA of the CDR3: TGTGCCAGCAGCTACGGGACAGGGGTTAACACAGATACGCAGTATTTT. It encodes CASSYGTGVNTDTQYF.

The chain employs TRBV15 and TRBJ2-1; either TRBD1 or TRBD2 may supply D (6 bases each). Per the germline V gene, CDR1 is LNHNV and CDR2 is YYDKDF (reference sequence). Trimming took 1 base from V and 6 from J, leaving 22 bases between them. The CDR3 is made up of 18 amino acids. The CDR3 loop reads CATSRAEQRGGGGNEQFF. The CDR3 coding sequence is TGTGCCACCAGCAGAGCAGAGCAGCGAGGGGGAGGTGGCAATGAGCAGTTCTTC.

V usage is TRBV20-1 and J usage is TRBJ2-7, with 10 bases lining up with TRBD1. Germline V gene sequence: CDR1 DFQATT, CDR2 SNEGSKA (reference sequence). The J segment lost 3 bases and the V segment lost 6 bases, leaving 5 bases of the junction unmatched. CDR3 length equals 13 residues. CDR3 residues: CSAGTGELYEQYF. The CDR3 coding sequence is TGCAGTGCGGGGACAGGGGAGCTCTACGAGCAGTACTTC.

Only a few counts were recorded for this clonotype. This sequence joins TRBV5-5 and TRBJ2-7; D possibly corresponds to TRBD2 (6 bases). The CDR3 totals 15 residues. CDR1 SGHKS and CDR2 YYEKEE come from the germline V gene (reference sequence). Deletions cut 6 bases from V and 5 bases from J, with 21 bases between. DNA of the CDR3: TGTGCCAGCACCTCAGCCCCTTGGAGGGGCAACGAGCAGTACTTC. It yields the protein CASTSAPWRGNEQYF.

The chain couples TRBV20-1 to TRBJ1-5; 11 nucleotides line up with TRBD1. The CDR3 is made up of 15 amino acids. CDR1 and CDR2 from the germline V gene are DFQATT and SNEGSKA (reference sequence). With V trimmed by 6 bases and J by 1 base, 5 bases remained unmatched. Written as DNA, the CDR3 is TGCAGTGCAGGTGGACAGGGGGCGAGCAATCAGCCCCAGCATTTT. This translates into CSAGGQGASNQPQHF.

The CDR3 DNA reads TGCAGTGCATCGGACCGGTCCGGGGAGCTGTTTTTT. Protein: CSASDRSGELFF. V is TRBV20-1 and J is TRBJ2-2; no reliable D call. Germline V gene data show CDR1 as DFQATT and CDR2 as SNEGSKA (reference sequence). The ends were cut back, 6 bases at V and 6 bases at J, with 11 bases in the middle. This CDR3 comprises 12 residues.

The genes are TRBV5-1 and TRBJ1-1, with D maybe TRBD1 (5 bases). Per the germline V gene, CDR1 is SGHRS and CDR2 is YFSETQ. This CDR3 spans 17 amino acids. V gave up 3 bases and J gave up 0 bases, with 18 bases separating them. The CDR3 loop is CASSYNPSGPLNTEAFF. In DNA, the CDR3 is TGCGCCAGCAGCTATAATCCCTCGGGGCCTTTGAACACTGAAGCTTTCTTT.

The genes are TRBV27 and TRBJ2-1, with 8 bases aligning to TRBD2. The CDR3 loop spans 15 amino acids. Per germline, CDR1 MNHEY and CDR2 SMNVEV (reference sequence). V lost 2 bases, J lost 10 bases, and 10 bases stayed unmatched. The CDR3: CASSLLTSVLVEQFF. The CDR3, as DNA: TGTGCCAGCAGTTTACTGACTAGCGTCTTGGTCGAGCAGTTCTTC.

CDR3 DNA sequence: TGTGCCAGCTTGGCTAGCGGGGCCCTCGAGCAGTACTTC. Translating it yields CASLASGALEQYF. V is TRBV11-1 and J is TRBJ2-7; 9 nucleotides match TRBD2. The V gene end was trimmed by 8 bases and the J gene end by 6 bases; junction bases not matched to a gene: 8. CDR3 length: 13 amino acids. Germline-derived CDR1 and CDR2 are SGHAT and FQDESV (reference sequence).

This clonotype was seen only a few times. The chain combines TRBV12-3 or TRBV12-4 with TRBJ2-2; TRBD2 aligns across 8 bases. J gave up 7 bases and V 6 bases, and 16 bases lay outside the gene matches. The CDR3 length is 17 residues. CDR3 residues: CASRQDQWTSHIGELFF. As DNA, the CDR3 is TGTGCCAGCAGACAGGACCAGTGGACTAGCCATATCGGGGAGCTGTTTTTT.